Below, 29 T cell receptor beta chains from the same sample are listed, as sequenced in a study of tumor-infiltrating lymphocytes in localized non-small cell lung cancer. The protocol was immunoSEQ multiplex PCR, while the TCRdb copy is restricted to in-frame clones and leaves out a portion. Of more than 15,000 clones in the sample, roughly 79% were seen once. The sequencing sample was made of lung tumor tissue. These receptor sequences come from a human donor with non-small cell lung cancer.

This clone was counted only a few times. The rearrangement links TRBV9 to TRBJ2-7; 9 bases are a match to TRBD2. V shed 0 bases, J shed 5 bases, and the junction held 15 bases outside the gene matches. The CDR3 length is 18 residues. CDR1 is SGDLS, CDR2 YYNGEE, per germline. CDR3 nucleotide sequence: TGTGCCAGCAGCGTAGATGGGACTAGCTTCCGTTCCTACGACGAGCAGTACTTC. This codes for CASSVDGTSFRSYDEQYF. The full variable domain, rest sourced from reference TRBV9 and TRBJ2-7, is DSGVTQTPKHLITATGQRVTLRCSPRSGDLSVYWYQQSLDQGLQFLIQYYNGEERAKGNILERFSAQQFPDLHSELNLSSLELGDSALYFCASSVDGTSFRSYDEQYFGPGTRLTVT.

The rearrangement uses TRBV13 and TRBJ2-1; D not resolved. Germline V lookup: CDR1 PRHDT, CDR2 FYEKMQ (reference sequence). CDR3 length: 15 residues. V was clipped by 4 bases and J by 9 bases, with 19 bases between them. CDR3 sequence reads: CASSSRQTPRLEQFF. In DNA form, the CDR3 reads TGTGCCAGCAGCTCTCGTCAGACGCCCCGGCTTGAGCAGTTCTTC.

This clone was counted a few times. The chain has TRBV6-6 and TRBJ1-1; TRBD1 might be the D (6 bases). CDR3 length: 13 amino acids. V dropped 4 bases and J dropped 4 bases, with 10 bases sitting between them. Per germline, CDR1 MNHNY and CDR2 SVGAGI (reference sequence). CDR3 residues: CASSSGAGTEAFF. In DNA form, the CDR3 reads TGTGCCAGCAGTTCAGGGGCGGGCACTGAAGCTTTCTTT.

V is TRBV9 and J is TRBJ1-1, with a possible D match to TRBD1 (5 bases). CDR1 is SGDLS, CDR2 YYNGEE, per germline. This CDR3 contains 14 residues. V dropped 0 bases and J dropped 5 bases, with 11 bases sitting between them. The CDR3 region has the DNA TGTGCCAGCAGCGTAGTGGGGGGAGAGACTGAAGCTTTCTTT. Protein sequence: CASSVVGGETEAFF.

The rearrangement links TRBV28 to TRBJ1-1; the D gene is possibly TRBD1 (5 bases). Trimming stripped 7 bases from V and 4 bases from J, with 16 bases between. Per the germline V gene, CDR1 is MDHEN and CDR2 is SYDVKM. The CDR3 extends over 14 amino acids. The CDR3 loop reads CASIQGTRSTEAFF. CDR3 bases: TGTGCCAGCATTCAGGGTACAAGAAGCACTGAAGCTTTCTTT. Complete variable domain (other parts from reference TRBV28 and TRBJ1-1): DVKVTQSSRYLVKRTGEKVFLECVQDMDHENMFWYRQDPGLGLRLIYFSYDVKMKEKGDIPEGYSVSREKKERFSLILESASTNQTSMYLCASIQGTRSTEAFFGQGTRLTVV.

V usage is TRBV7-7 and J usage is TRBJ2-5, with 11 bases that match TRBD2. CDR1 is SSHAT and CDR2 is FNYEAQ in the germline V gene (reference sequence). V lost 1 base to trimming and J lost 5 bases; unmatched junction nucleotides: 12. The CDR3 runs 18 residues. The CDR3 sequence: CASSLDLAGGVVTETQYF. CDR3 coding DNA: TGTGCCAGCAGCTTAGACCTAGCGGGAGGAGTGGTCACGGAGACCCAGTACTTC.

This clone was detected once. The chain joins TRBV30 to TRBJ2-5; 12 bases fit TRBD2. CDR1 and CDR2 (germline): GTSNPN, SVGIG (reference sequence). The ends lost 4 bases at V and 5 bases at J; junction bases unmatched: 23. There are 20 residues in the CDR3. CDR3 DNA sequence: TGTGCCTGGACTTCAACACCCTGGACTAGCGGGACCTATCCTCTCGAGACCCAGTACTTC. The encoded protein is CAWTSTPWTSGTYPLETQYF.

V gene TRBV5-1 combines with J gene TRBJ2-3; 12 bases are shared with TRBD2. This CDR3 has 19 amino acids. The ends lost 3 bases at V and 7 bases at J; junction bases unmatched: 18. Germline values: CDR1 SGHRS, CDR2 YFSETQ. CDR3 DNA sequence: TGCGCCAGCAGCTCCCTCGGGCTAGCGGGGGGGAGGGATCGTCATACGCAGTATTTT. Amino acids: CASSSLGLAGGRDRHTQYF.

The rearrangement uses TRBV2 and TRBJ1-1; D gene ambiguous. This CDR3 contains 10 residues. Trimming took 4 bases from V and 9 from J, leaving 6 bases between them. Germline values: CDR1 SNHLY, CDR2 FYNNEI. CDR3 residues: CASSGRKAFF. The CDR3 coding sequence is TGTGCCAGCAGTGGGAGGAAAGCTTTCTTT.

The table lists this clone with a few counts. V usage is TRBV7-2 and J usage is TRBJ1-1, with D perhaps TRBD1 (5 bases). Trimming removed 2 bases at V and 4 bases at J, with 11 bases between. Looked up from germline, CDR1 is SGHTA and CDR2 is FQGNSA. The CDR3 is 14 amino acids. The CDR3 DNA reads as TGTGCCAGCAGCTTACAGGGCGCGCGCACTGAAGCTTTCTTT. As protein: CASSLQGARTEAFF. Filled out from reference TRBV7-2 and TRBJ1-1, the complete variable domain reads GAGVSQSPSNKVTEKGKDVELRCDPISGHTALYWYRQSLGQGLEFLIYFQGNSAPDKSGLPSDRFSAERTGGSVSTLTIQRTQQEDSAVYLCASSLQGARTEAFFGQGTRLTVV.

This clone is a singleton in its sample. The V gene is TRBV4-1, the J gene TRBJ1-2; 8 bases fit TRBD1. V lost 3 bases and J lost 6; bases outside the gene matches: 9. Germline assignment: CDR1 MGHRA and CDR2 YSYEKL. This CDR3 contains 15 residues. The CDR3 DNA sequence: TGCGCCAGCAGCCATAATCCCAGACAGGGGAATGGCTACACCTTC. Translation gives CASSHNPRQGNGYTF.

The chain joins TRBV7-8 to TRBJ2-7; D perhaps matches TRBD2 (6 bases). Germline CDR1 is SGHVS and CDR2 is FQNEAQ. The CDR3 loop spans 15 amino acids. The V end was cut by 1 base, the J end by 3 bases, with 13 bases between. CDR3 nucleotides: TGTGCCAGCAGCTTAGTTGGAGCGGGCAACTACGAGCAGTACTTC. This translates into CASSLVGAGNYEQYF.

The rearrangement joins TRBV2 to TRBJ2-7, with 7 bases lining up with TRBD2. J lost 0 bases, V lost 1 base, and 3 bases had no gene match. The CDR3 is 15 residues long. Germline CDR1 reads SNHLY; CDR2 reads FYNNEI. The CDR3 bases are TGTGCCAGCAGTGAAGGCAGGGAGGGCTCCTACGAGCAGTACTTC. Amino acids: CASSEGREGSYEQYF. Combining the CDR3 with reference TRBV2 and TRBJ2-7 gives the whole variable domain EPEVTQTPSHQVTQMGQEVILRCVPISNHLYFYWYRQILGQKVEFLVSFYNNEISEKSEIFDDQFSVERPDGSNFTLKIRSTKLEDSAMYFCASSEGREGSYEQYFGPGTRLTVT.

This clone has just one count. The chain uses TRBV4-1 and TRBJ2-5; tentative D call: TRBD2 (5 bases). V lost 4 bases and J 5 bases, leaving 8 bases between the germline ends. The CDR3 loop spans 12 amino acids. Looked up from germline, CDR1 is MGHRA and CDR2 is YSYEKL. CDR3: CASSPRGETQYF. CDR3 DNA: TGCGCCAGCAGCCCCCGAGGGGAGACCCAGTACTTC.

This clone has a handful of counts. The same CDR3 arises from other DNA sequences in this sample as well. The chain couples TRBV10-2 to TRBJ2-2; D gene ambiguous. Germline V gene lookup returns CDR1 WSHSY and CDR2 SAAADI. The CDR3 consists of 12 residues. Trimming cost V 6 bases and J 4 bases, with 6 bases left between them. The CDR3 nucleotides are TGCGCCAGCAGCGAACCCACCGGGGAGCTGTTTTTT. The encoded protein is CASSEPTGELFF.

By share, this clone counts as medium-sized. The J gene is TRBJ2-5, the V gene TRBV11-2; no clear D. Germline V gene lookup returns CDR1 SGHAT and CDR2 FQNNGV. This CDR3 spans 11 amino acids. V was shortened by 7 bases and J by 7 bases, with 10 bases between the two germline ends. In DNA, the CDR3 is TGTGCCAGCACGGGCCCAGGGACCCAGTACTTC. Amino acid sequence: CASTGPGTQYF.

The V and J genes are TRBV5-1 and TRBJ2-1; TRBD2 matches at 8 bases. Germline CDR1 reads SGHRS; CDR2 reads YFSETQ. CDR3 length: 15 residues. V shed 5 bases, J shed 2 bases, and the junction held 6 bases outside the gene matches. As DNA, the CDR3 is TGCGCCAGCAGTCCCAGCGGGGGCCCCTACAATGAGCAGTTCTTC. It encodes CASSPSGGPYNEQFF.

The genes are TRBV7-9 and TRBJ1-1; 7 bases line up with TRBD1. The CDR3 is made up of 17 amino acids. Trimming took 5 bases from V and 1 from J; bases not matched to a gene: 13. CDR1 and CDR2 (germline): SEHNR, FQNEAQ (reference sequence). In DNA form, the CDR3 reads TGTGCCAGCAGCCGAAACAGGGGCCCAAGTTCGAACACTGAAGCTTTCTTT. Translated, it gives CASSRNRGPSSNTEAFF.

This chain links TRBV5-1 with TRBJ1-3, with D uncertain. Germline loops: CDR1 SGHRS, CDR2 YFSETQ. Trimming took off 3 bases at V and 3 bases at J, with 7 bases between the two ends. This CDR3 region has 13 residues. CDR3 sequence: CASSSHVGNTIYF. CDR3 nucleotides: TGCGCCAGCAGCTCTCACGTTGGAAACACCATATATTTT.

The chain employs TRBV6-7 and TRBJ2-7; tentative D call: TRBD1 (6 bases). TRBV6-7 is placed among ORFs of uncertain function. Trimming removed 7 bases from V and 5 bases from J, with 24 bases in between. The CDR3 sequence is 16 residues long. The CDR3 region is CASTLQVTQGDNEQYF. CDR3 bases: TGTGCCAGCACCCTACAGGTGACACAGGGTGATAACGAGCAGTACTTC.

This clone was seen a handful of times. V is TRBV27 and J is TRBJ2-5; the D gene is possibly TRBD2 (5 bases). This CDR3 is built from 15 residues. The germline V and J ends were trimmed by 7 bases and 5 bases, with 20 bases remaining between them. Germline V CDR1 and CDR2: MNHEY, SMNVEV (reference sequence). CDR3 DNA: TGTGCCAGCACCCCAAGGGCGGGCAAGAGGGAGACCCAGTACTTC. It specifies CASTPRAGKRETQYF.

This chain connects TRBV5-8 to TRBJ1-2; perhaps TRBD1 as D (5 bases). Germline V gene data show CDR1 as SGHTS and CDR2 as YDEGEE. The CDR3 covers 15 residues. V shed 0 bases and J shed 1 base, with 10 bases lying between them. CDR3 DNA sequence: TGTGCCAGCAGCTTGGAGGCAGGGAATAACTATGGCTACACCTTC. This translates into CASSLEAGNNYGYTF. Complete variable domain (other parts from reference TRBV5-8 and TRBJ1-2): EAGVTQSPTHLIKTRGQQATLRCSPISGHTSVYWYQQALGLGLQFLLWYDEGEERNRGNFPPRFSGRQFPNYSSELNVNALELEDSALYLCASSLEAGNNYGYTFGSGTRLTVV.

This clone showed up just once. J is TRBJ2-4 and V is TRBV10-3; a weak D match, TRBD1 (6 bases). CDR3 length: 13 amino acids. Germline CDR1 and CDR2: ENHRY and SYGVKD. V was pared by 4 bases and J by 5 bases, with 9 bases between. For the CDR3, the DNA is TGTGCCATCAGTGCGGCAGGGGAAAACATTCAGTACTTC. It translates to CAISAAGENIQYF.

The chain carries TRBV7-9 and TRBJ1-2, with D possibly matching TRBD1 (5 bases). This CDR3 region has 15 residues. CDR1 is SEHNR, CDR2 FQNEAQ, per germline (reference sequence). Between the trimmed V and J ends, which lost 7 bases and 5 bases, there was a span of 20 bases. The CDR3 spells CASTPHTGTEYGYTF. The DNA for the CDR3 is TGTGCCAGCACCCCGCACACCGGGACCGAGTATGGCTACACCTTC.

Comments on this clone: Given a much more abundant clone one base away, this may be a read error. At the DNA level, this CDR3 is encoded by other sequences in the same sample as well. The J gene is TRBJ1-2, the V gene TRBV6-6; a possible D gene is TRBD1 (5 bases). Trimming cost V 2 bases and J 0 bases, with 10 bases left between them. In germline, CDR1 is MNHNY, CDR2 SVGAGI (reference sequence). The CDR3 length is 15 residues. The CDR3 reads CASSYTGTANYGYTF. For the CDR3, the DNA is TGTGCCAGCAGTTACACCGGGACGGCTAACTATGGCTACACCTTC.

This clone was counted a single time. This chain uses TRBV4-2 with TRBJ1-3, with D perhaps TRBD1 (6 bases). V was pared by 1 base and J by 6 bases, with 22 bases between. This CDR3 has 18 residues. The germline V gene has CDR1 LGHNA and CDR2 YNFKEQ. The chain's CDR3 is CASSQGRGTLGFENTIYF. CDR3 DNA: TGTGCCAGCAGCCAAGGTAGGGGGACACTCGGCTTCGAAAACACCATATATTTT.

The chain carries TRBV11-2 and TRBJ1-1, with a tentative D call TRBD1 (5 bases). The CDR3 sequence is 13 residues long. Germline-derived CDR1 and CDR2 are SGHAT and FQNNGV. With 5 bases removed from V and 6 bases from J, the gap between germline ends came to 13 bases. The CDR3 region is CASSEIWGSEAFF. The CDR3 coding sequence is TGTGCCAGCAGCGAGATCTGGGGGTCTGAAGCTTTCTTT.

The rearrangement links TRBV10-3 to TRBJ2-3; 10 bases are shared with TRBD2. Looked up from germline, CDR1 is ENHRY and CDR2 is SYGVKD. The V and J ends lost 5 bases and 1 base, in that order; junction bases with no gene match: 3. The CDR3 extends over 15 amino acids. CDR3 nucleotides: TGTGCCATCAGTTCCGGGACTAGCGGCACAGATACGCAGTATTTT. It encodes CAISSGTSGTDTQYF.

The rearrangement joins TRBV30 to TRBJ2-7; 12 positions match TRBD1. V gave up 5 bases and J gave up 5 bases; unmatched junction bases: 7. From germline, CDR1 is GTSNPN and CDR2 SVGIG (reference sequence). The CDR3 runs 14 residues. The CDR3 protein is CAWGTGTGGNEQYF. Written as DNA, the CDR3 is TGTGCCTGGGGAACCGGGACAGGGGGCAACGAGCAGTACTTC.